This TCR beta chain was recorded in a study of shared clonotypes between healthy human individuals. The assay was immunoSEQ multiplex PCR, and TCRdb's table has in-frame clones only and misses some. The profile shows millions of clones, 85% to 95% of them singletons. The CDR3 is made up of 16 amino acids. Germline V gene sequence: CDR1 LNHDA, CDR2 SQIVND (reference sequence). The V end was cut by 5 bases, the J end by 7 bases, with 23 bases between. Sequences were obtained from naive CD4+ T cells sorted from blood. The subset here: CD45RA+ positively selected. The genes are TRBV19 and TRBJ1-2; tentative D call: TRBD1 (6 bases). The sequence was collected from a young man in good health. CDR3 amino acids: CASSPRGTYPEGGYTF. DNA of the CDR3: TGTGCCAGTAGTCCAAGGGGGACGTACCCGGAAGGTGGCTACACCTTC.